Each of the 27 T cell receptor beta chains below was sequenced from the same sample in a study of blood T cells in healthy people across ages. It was with a sample-barcoded 5' primer and a J-beta primer mix that a second PCR of about 6 to 12 cycles was run. TCRdb independently ran MiXCR on the 5' RACE reads; one entry per CDR3 protein. The data hold around 1.5 million distinct CDR3 sequences, with 30% to 35% observed a single time. The source material was blood. All receptors come from a woman in her twenties or thirties in good health.

This CDR3 is CATAQGDTQYF. DNA of the CDR3: TGTGCCACCGCACAGGGGGATACGCAGTATTTT. This chain uses TRBV19 with TRBJ2-3; 7 bases line up with TRBD1. Germline V CDR1 and CDR2: LNHDA, SQIVND (reference sequence). J gave up 6 bases and V 10 bases, and 4 bases lay outside the gene matches. CDR3 length: 11 residues. Filled out from reference TRBV19 and TRBJ2-3, the complete variable domain reads DGGITQSPKYLFRKEGQNVTLSCEQNLNHDAMYWYRQDPGQGLRLIYYSQIVNDFQKGDIAEGYSVSREKKESFPLTVTSAQKNPTAFYLCATAQGDTQYFGPGTRLTVL.

The chain has TRBV4-1 and TRBJ1-2; D is ambiguous. V lost 4 bases and J 8 bases, leaving 20 bases between the germline ends. Germline CDR1 and CDR2: MGHRA and YSYEKL. This CDR3 comprises 15 residues. The CDR3 sequence: CASSLVVGSIWGYTF. The CDR3, as DNA: TGCGCCAGCAGCCTAGTTGTGGGCTCAATTTGGGGCTACACCTTC.

The V call is TRBV3-1, the J call TRBJ1-2; TRBD1 matches at 7 bases. The CDR3 extends over 17 amino acids. Germline trimming cut 0 bases from V and 2 bases from J; bases unmatched to any gene: 9. From germline, CDR1 is LGHDT and CDR2 YNNKEL (reference sequence). The CDR3 here is CASSQEGGGGLNYGYTF. The CDR3, as DNA: TGTGCCAGCAGCCAAGAAGGGGGCGGTGGTTTAAACTATGGCTACACCTTC.

The V gene is TRBV6-1, the J gene TRBJ2-6, with D unresolved. This CDR3 region has 15 residues. Trimming pared 2 bases from V and 0 bases from J, leaving 5 bases between. Germline V lookup: CDR1 MNHNS, CDR2 SASEGT. CDR3 sequence reads: CASSEQFSGANVLTF. DNA of the CDR3: TGTGCCAGCAGTGAACAGTTCTCTGGGGCCAACGTCCTGACTTTC.

Note on this clonotype: A junction boundary mismatches the germline segment, possibly from a read error. This rearrangement joins TRBV27 to TRBJ2-3; the match to TRBD2 covers 13 bases. Germline V gene data show CDR1 as MNHEY and CDR2 as SMNVEV (reference sequence). The CDR3 is 18 residues long. The CDR3 protein is CASSGRLAGGSSTDTQYF. CDR3 DNA: TGTGCCAGCAGCGGGCGACTAGCGGGAGGCTCAAGCACGGATACGCAGTATTTT.

This clonotype was observed a handful of times. This sequence joins TRBV5-1 and TRBJ1-2; D is uncertain. The CDR3 runs to 14 residues. Trimming removed 0 bases from V and 8 bases from J, with 14 bases in between. Per the germline V gene, CDR1 is SGHRS and CDR2 is YFSETQ. The CDR3 nucleotides read TGCGCCAGCAGCTTGGGGAAGGGAGCTGCCGGCTACACCTTC. Translated, it gives CASSLGKGAAGYTF.

V gene TRBV27 combines with J gene TRBJ2-7; 9 positions agree with TRBD2. The CDR3 length is 14 residues. The germline V gene encodes CDR1 MNHEY and CDR2 SMNVEV (reference sequence). J gave up 10 bases and V 4 bases, and 11 bases lay outside the gene matches. CDR3 in DNA: TGTGCCAGCAGTTATATAGCGGGAGCAACGATCCAGTACTTC. Protein sequence: CASSYIAGATIQYF.

The chain recombines TRBV9 with TRBJ2-3, with 10 bases matching TRBD2. This CDR3 region has 17 residues. CDR1 is SGDLS, CDR2 YYNGEE, per germline. J was trimmed by 0 bases and V by 0 bases; bases with no gene match: 4. The CDR3 DNA reads as TGTGCCAGCAGCGTAGAGGGAGCGGGAGGGAGCACAGATACGCAGTATTTT. It encodes CASSVEGAGGSTDTQYF.

The gene calls are TRBV6-1 and TRBJ2-5; no definite D call. The germline CDR1 and CDR2 sequences are MNHNS and SASEGT. CDR3 size: 15 residues. Trimming removed 3 bases from V and 2 bases from J, with 13 bases in between. CDR3 nucleotide sequence: TGTGCCAGCAGTGAGGGTATCGGGCCTCAAGAGACCCAGTACTTC. It encodes CASSEGIGPQETQYF.

The chain combines TRBV12-3 or TRBV12-4 with TRBJ2-3; D remains ambiguous. This CDR3 region has 14 residues. Trimming shortened V by 3 bases and J by 2 bases, and 9 bases separated the two germline ends. The DNA for the CDR3 is TGTGCCAGCAGTTTCTTTCCGGCCACAGATACGCAGTATTTT. Encoded protein: CASSFFPATDTQYF.

The chain employs TRBV7-3 and TRBJ2-4; 9 nucleotides align to TRBD1. The CDR3 length is 16 residues. V trimming: 0 bases; J trimming: 13 bases; junction bases outside the gene matches: 13. Germline CDR1 and CDR2: SGHTA and FQGTGA. CDR3 coding DNA: TGTGCCAGCAGCTTAACGAGTACAGGGGGCCGTTTTGAGCAGTACTTC. Its protein product is CASSLTSTGGRFEQYF.

The chain couples TRBV30 to TRBJ2-3; 8 bases match TRBD2. This CDR3 has 15 amino acids. The junction had 7 bases not matched to a gene; V was cut back by 1 base and J by 4 bases. Germline assignment: CDR1 GTSNPN and CDR2 SVGIG (reference sequence). The CDR3: CAWSGLAGTADTQYF. CDR3 coding DNA: TGTGCCTGGAGTGGATTAGCGGGAACTGCAGATACGCAGTATTTT.

This clonotype has a count of ten or more. The rearrangement joins TRBV7-3 to TRBJ2-5; a possible D gene is TRBD2 (5 bases). Germline V gives CDR1 SGHTA, CDR2 FQGTGA. This CDR3 comprises 13 residues. V was clipped by 1 base and J by 5 bases, with 8 bases between them. CDR3 sequence reads: CASSLNRRETQYF. In nucleotides, the CDR3 is TGTGCCAGCAGCTTAAATAGGAGGGAGACCCAGTACTTC.

The rearrangement uses TRBV10-3 and TRBJ2-5; D is uncertain. CDR3 length equals 13 residues. CDR1 is ENHRY, CDR2 SYGVKD, per germline. V shed 11 bases and J shed 4 bases, with 17 bases lying between them. The CDR3 sequence: CACRSTRRETQYF. CDR3 in DNA: TGTGCCTGCCGCAGCACCAGGCGAGAGACCCAGTACTTC.

This clonotype was seen more than once but under ten times. The chain is built from TRBV5-6 and TRBJ2-1; D is undetermined. This CDR3 has 16 residues. From germline, CDR1 is SGHDT and CDR2 YYEEEE. V lost 5 bases to trimming and J lost 0 bases, with 15 bases between them. This CDR3 is CASSSYSWDSYNEQFF. CDR3 coding DNA: TGTGCCAGCAGTTCCTACTCTTGGGACTCCTACAATGAGCAGTTCTTC.

This clonotype appeared a few times. J is TRBJ1-1 and V is TRBV10-3, with D perhaps matching TRBD1 (5 bases). Trimming removed 3 bases at V and 4 bases at J, with 12 bases between. The CDR3 loop spans 14 amino acids. CDR1 and CDR2 from the germline V gene are ENHRY and SYGVKD. The CDR3 coding sequence is TGTGCCATCAGTGACTACAGCGGGGGCACTGAAGCTTTCTTT. This sequence encodes CAISDYSGGTEAFF.

Details on this clonotype: Germline is not matched at one junction end, which may reflect a read error. This rearrangement joins TRBV7-8 to TRBJ1-6; D is ambiguous. The CDR3 extends over 13 amino acids. Germline lookup yields CDR1 SGHVS and CDR2 FQNEAQ. The CDR3 DNA reads TGTGCCAGCAGCTCTGACCGCAAGGCACCCCGCCACTTT. This codes for CASSSDRKAPRHF.

The rearrangement links TRBV11-2 to TRBJ1-2, with D unresolved. The germline V gene has CDR1 SGHAT and CDR2 FQNNGV. The CDR3 runs 16 residues. V gave up 4 bases and J gave up 6 bases, with 21 bases separating them. The CDR3: CASSSRPDPYVHGYTF. In DNA, the CDR3 is TGTGCCAGCAGCTCCCGGCCAGACCCATACGTCCATGGCTACACCTTC.

This clonotype was recorded a few times. The gene calls are TRBV28 and TRBJ2-7; D is ambiguous. The V gene's germline CDR1 is MDHEN and CDR2 SYDVKM. This CDR3 has 13 residues. V lost 3 bases and J 3 bases, leaving 9 bases between the germline ends. The chain's CDR3 is CASSFYALYEQYF. The CDR3 nucleotides are TGTGCCAGCAGTTTTTATGCGCTCTACGAGCAGTACTTC.

The chain joins TRBV20-1 to TRBJ2-5, with 8 bases fitting TRBD2. The CDR3 loop spans 17 amino acids. Unmatched junction bases numbered 14, after V lost 0 bases and J lost 5 bases. The germline CDR1 and CDR2 sequences are DFQATT and SNEGSKA (reference sequence). In DNA, the CDR3 is TGCAGTGCTAGAGATCTACTTGAGCGGGAGTTATCGGAGACCCAGTACTTC. Translated, it gives CSARDLLERELSETQYF.

V is TRBV20-1 and J is TRBJ2-4; D not certain. Per germline, CDR1 DFQATT and CDR2 SNEGSKA (reference sequence). The CDR3 consists of 14 residues. V lost 6 bases, J lost 0 bases, and 12 bases lay in between. The CDR3 DNA reads TGCAGTGCCAGCGCGGAGCTAGCCAAAAACATTCAGTACTTC. It is translated as CSASAELAKNIQYF.

The gene calls are TRBV5-1 and TRBJ2-2; weak D call: TRBD1 (5 bases). Deletions cut 4 bases from V and 2 bases from J, with 18 bases between. This CDR3 is built from 17 residues. Germline values: CDR1 SGHRS, CDR2 YFSETQ. CDR3 residues: CASSVVPQGANTGELFF. In DNA, the CDR3 is TGCGCCAGCAGCGTTGTTCCCCAGGGTGCCAACACCGGGGAGCTGTTTTTT.

The CDR3, as DNA: TGTGCCAGCAGAGCCGGGGGGTCAGCTAACTATGGCTACACCTTC. This translates into CASRAGGSANYGYTF. The chain couples TRBV6-5 to TRBJ1-2; a weak D match, TRBD1 (5 bases). V was cut by 6 bases and J by 0 bases, with 14 bases left in between. CDR3 length: 15 amino acids. The germline V gene encodes CDR1 MNHEY and CDR2 SVGAGI.

On this clonotype itself: One end of the junction does not line up with germline, which may come from a read error. The gene calls are TRBV12-3 or TRBV12-4 and TRBJ2-3, with TRBD2 as a possible D gene (5 bases). The CDR3 is 15 residues long. CDR3 amino acids: CASSLEMGRTDMQYF. The CDR3 DNA is TGTGCCAGCAGTCTGGAAATGGGGAGAACAGATATGCAGTATTTT.

This clonotype has only a few counts. The gene calls are TRBV12-3 or TRBV12-4 and TRBJ2-7; TRBD1 or TRBD2 may be the D gene (5 bases each). Trimming removed 11 bases at V and 6 bases at J, with 26 bases between. The CDR3 contains 15 residues. CDR3 sequence: CASRAAGSGPCEQYF. The CDR3 DNA sequence: TGTGCCTCCAGGGCGGCTGGTTCGGGGCCCTGCGAGCAGTACTTC.

The table lists this clonotype with a few counts. This chain connects TRBV29-1 to TRBJ2-7, with 8 bases matching TRBD2. V was clipped by 7 bases and J by 7 bases; unmatched bases: 18. This CDR3 region has 15 residues. Germline V CDR1 and CDR2: SQVTM, ANQGSEA. For the CDR3, the DNA is TGCAGCGGCCAAGAACCGGGACTAGGCCACAATGAGCAGTACTTC. This gives the protein CSGQEPGLGHNEQYF.

This clonotype appeared a few times. This rearrangement joins TRBV14 to TRBJ1-2; D is possibly TRBD1 (5 bases). Germline CDR1 reads SGHDN; CDR2 reads FVKESK. The CDR3 sequence is 14 residues long. Trimming left V 3 bases short and J 2 bases short, with 10 bases between. The CDR3 sequence is CASSQSGLNYGYTF. The CDR3 DNA follows: TGTGCCAGCAGCCAGTCGGGACTGAACTATGGCTACACCTTC.